The 22 T cell receptor beta chains listed next were all sequenced from one sample in a study of circulating tumor DNA in untreated peripheral T-cell lymphoma (dated by TCRdb to 2020 to 2023). The library was made by the immunoSEQ multiplex PCR assay. The table was pulled from immuneACCESS by TCRdb, which kept in-frame rearrangements only. Such tables lose some clones; where checked, under half of the loss comes from unresolved V genes, and the rest has no known cause. The sample has 6,000 to 8,000 clones on record, roughly 80% of them singletons. The ten largest clones add up to approximately 15% of the sample. Sequencing input: tumor tissue. Source of these receptors: a human donor with peripheral T-cell lymphoma.

The chain combines TRBV30 with TRBJ2-1; the D is unclear. The CDR3 contains 13 residues. The germline CDR1 and CDR2 sequences are GTSNPN and SVGIG (reference sequence). Trimming left V 0 bases short and J 0 bases short, with 3 bases between. The CDR3 nucleotides are TGTGCCTGGAGTGTCTTCTCCTACAATGAGCAGTTCTTC. Residues: CAWSVFSYNEQFF.

This rearrangement joins TRBV6-8 to TRBJ2-3, with TRBD2 identical over 8 bases. Per the germline V gene, CDR1 is MNHGY and CDR2 is SAAAGT. V shed 6 bases, J shed 6 bases, and the junction held 11 bases outside the gene matches. This CDR3 is built from 15 residues. In nucleotides, the CDR3 is TGTGCCAGCAGCCCCTCGAGCGGGAGATCGGATACGCAGTATTTT. Its translation is CASSPSSGRSDTQYF.

V gene TRBV6-8 combines with J gene TRBJ2-7; 8 nucleotides match TRBD1. Germline loops: CDR1 MNHGY, CDR2 SAAAGT. After removal of 4 bases from V and 5 bases from J, the junction contained 7 bases not matched to a gene. The CDR3 is made up of 14 amino acids. This CDR3 reads CASSFQGAGNEQYF. The CDR3 bases are TGTGCCAGCAGTTTTCAGGGGGCCGGCAACGAGCAGTACTTC.

The V call is TRBV1, the J call TRBJ1-1; the table assigns TRBD1, which was not confirmed against the DNA. TRBV1 is listed as a pseudogene. This CDR3 contains 14 residues. The CDR3 nucleotides are TGCGCCAGCAGCCAAGGCAGTATGAACACTGAAGCTTTCTTT. Its translation: CASSQGSMNTEAFF.

The J gene is TRBJ2-2, the V gene TRBV7-6; 8 bases align to TRBD1. Germline CDR1 SGHVS, CDR2 FNYEAQ. V was clipped by 1 base and J by 7 bases; unmatched bases: 8. This CDR3 comprises 16 residues. This chain's CDR3 is CASSLGHRGSGGELFF. The CDR3 DNA is TGTGCCAGCAGCTTAGGCCACAGGGGGTCGGGCGGGGAGCTGTTTTTT.

The rearrangement links TRBV6-8 to TRBJ2-1; D ambiguous. Trimming shortened V by 6 bases and J by 0 bases, and 9 bases separated the two germline ends. The germline gives CDR1 MNHGY, CDR2 SAAAGT. The CDR3 covers 14 residues. CDR3 in DNA: TGTGCCAGCAGCCCCGGTGTCTCCTACAATGAGCAGTTCTTC. Protein product: CASSPGVSYNEQFF.

The chain couples TRBV19 to TRBJ2-7; D remains ambiguous. CDR1 LNHDA and CDR2 SQIVND come from the germline V gene (reference sequence). The CDR3 is 13 amino acids. Trimming removed 1 base at V and 1 base at J, with 5 bases between. CDR3 sequence (DNA): TGTGCCAGTAGTATAGGAAGTTCCTACGAGCAGTACTTC. Translation: CASSIGSSYEQYF.

This clone showed up just a few times. V usage is TRBV15 and J usage is TRBJ2-5; 7 nucleotides line up with TRBD2. The germline CDR1 and CDR2 sequences are LNHNV and YYDKDF (reference sequence). CDR3 size: 14 residues. V was pared by 7 bases and J by 0 bases, with 5 bases of the junction left unmatched. The CDR3 loop is CATNDGGYQETQYF. The CDR3 nucleotides are TGTGCCACCAATGACGGGGGGTACCAAGAGACCCAGTACTTC.

V is TRBV19 and J is TRBJ1-2; D is unclear. This CDR3 region has 13 residues. The V end lost 4 bases, the J end lost 2 bases, and 8 bases lay between the germline ends. CDR1 LNHDA and CDR2 SQIVND come from the germline V gene (reference sequence). CDR3 bases: TGTGCCAGTAGTACGGATGTCAACTATGGCTACACCTTC. Translation gives CASSTDVNYGYTF. Full variable domain (remainder filled in from reference TRBV19 and TRBJ1-2): DGGITQSPKYLFRKEGQNVTLSCEQNLNHDAMYWYRQDPGQGLRLIYYSQIVNDFQKGDIAEGYSVSREKKESFPLTVTSAQKNPTAFYLCASSTDVNYGYTFGSGTRLTVV.

This clone appeared a single time. The chain uses TRBV28 and TRBJ2-2; D may be TRBD1 (5 bases). The CDR3 extends over 15 amino acids. Germline V gene lookup returns CDR1 MDHEN and CDR2 SYDVKM. The V end was cut by 0 bases, the J end by 3 bases, with 8 bases between. The CDR3 protein is CASSLWRQHTGELFF. In nucleotides, the CDR3 is TGTGCCAGCAGTTTATGGCGACAGCACACCGGGGAGCTGTTTTTT.

About this clone itself: Mismatch with germline at one junction end may stem from a read error. The chain joins TRBV7-7 to TRBJ2-1; the match to TRBD1 covers 12 bases. CDR1 and CDR2 (germline): SSHAT, FNYEAQ (reference sequence). CDR3 size: 14 residues. CDR3 protein: CASSLGQGANEQFF. DNA for the CDR3: TGTGCTAGCAGCTTGGGACAGGGGGCTAATGAGCAGTTCTTC.

The V gene is TRBV28, the J gene TRBJ1-3; 8 nucleotides agree with TRBD1. Germline values: CDR1 MDHEN, CDR2 SYDVKM. V was pared by 6 bases and J by 0 bases, with 1 base of the junction left unmatched. This CDR3 region has 14 residues. The CDR3 reads CASSGQGSGNTIYF. The CDR3 nucleotides read TGTGCCAGCAGCGGACAGGGCTCTGGAAACACCATATATTTT.

CDR3 DNA sequence: TGCGCCAGCAGCATAACAGGGGGTGTGCTCAATGAGCAGTTCTTC. It is translated as CASSITGGVLNEQFF. The chain links TRBV5-1 to TRBJ2-1; 8 bases fit TRBD1. The V and J ends lost 4 bases and 6 bases, in that order; junction bases with no gene match: 9. Germline V gene sequence: CDR1 SGHRS, CDR2 YFSETQ. The CDR3 has 15 amino acids.

V gene TRBV19 combines with J gene TRBJ2-7; possibly TRBD2 for D (6 bases). CDR1 and CDR2 from the germline V gene are LNHDA and SQIVND (reference sequence). V lost 10 bases to trimming and J lost 0 bases, with 16 bases between them. There are 14 residues in the CDR3. The chain's CDR3 is CATQGSSDSYEQYF. The CDR3 coding sequence is TGTGCCACTCAAGGGTCTAGCGACTCCTACGAGCAGTACTTC.

This chain connects TRBV11-3 to TRBJ2-7; maybe TRBD2 (6 bases). The germline V gene has CDR1 SGHNT and CDR2 YENEEA. Trimming took off 4 bases at V and 5 bases at J, with 18 bases between the two ends. This CDR3 is built from 15 residues. The CDR3 bases are TGTGCCAGCAGCTCACTCCGAGGGAGGAGGAACGAGCAGTACTTC. Its translation: CASSSLRGRRNEQYF.

The chain is built from TRBV19 and TRBJ1-5; unclear D gene. Deletions cut 3 bases from V and 4 bases from J, with 4 bases between. This CDR3 spans 12 amino acids. Germline-derived CDR1 and CDR2 are LNHDA and SQIVND (reference sequence). CDR3 DNA: TGTGCCAGTAGTATGGGGAATCAGCCCCAGCATTTT. As protein: CASSMGNQPQHF.

The chain recombines TRBV11-3 with TRBJ2-7, with 7 bases identical to TRBD1. This CDR3 has 16 residues. The V and J ends lost 5 bases and 3 bases, in that order; junction bases with no gene match: 13. Looked up from germline, CDR1 is SGHNT and CDR2 is YENEEA. CDR3 region: CASSQGVPSGNYEQYF. The CDR3 nucleotides read TGTGCCAGCAGCCAGGGGGTCCCCTCCGGAAACTACGAGCAGTACTTC. Looking up the rest from reference TRBV11-3 and TRBJ2-7 gives the full variable domain: EAGVVQSPRYKIIEKKQPVAFWCNPISGHNTLYWYLQNLGQGPELLIRYENEEAVDDSQLPKDRFSAERLKGVDSTLKIQPAELGDSAVYLCASSQGVPSGNYEQYFGPGTRLTVT.

The rearrangement links TRBV16 to TRBJ1-5, with 7 positions matching TRBD1. This CDR3 contains 14 residues. Per germline, CDR1 KGHSY and CDR2 FQNENV. The trim removed 4 bases at V and 4 bases at J, leaving 4 bases unmatched. The CDR3 sequence: CASSPQGGNQPQHF. The CDR3 region has the DNA TGTGCCAGCAGCCCGCAGGGGGGGAATCAGCCCCAGCATTTT.

This chain joins TRBV19 and TRBJ1-1, with a tentative D call TRBD1 (5 bases). Trimming took off 5 bases at V and 10 bases at J, with 20 bases between the two ends. The CDR3 sequence is 14 residues long. Per the germline V gene, CDR1 is LNHDA and CDR2 is SQIVND (reference sequence). The CDR3, as DNA: TGTGCCAGTAGTCTCGGGGCTCCTCCCAACGGAGCTTTCTTT. It codes for CASSLGAPPNGAFF.

This chain connects TRBV6-8 to TRBJ1-2, with TRBD1 matching 7 bases. With V trimmed by 2 bases and J by 3 bases, 0 bases remained unmatched. CDR3 length: 13 amino acids. CDR1 MNHGY and CDR2 SAAAGT come from the germline V gene. CDR3 sequence (DNA): TGTGCCAGCAGTTACAGGGGGCACTATGGCTACACCTTC. Translated: CASSYRGHYGYTF.

The chain has TRBV5-5 and TRBJ2-2; 13 bases fit TRBD2. CDR1 and CDR2 (germline): SGHKS, YYEKEE (reference sequence). CDR3 length equals 16 residues. The trim removed 4 bases at V and 4 bases at J, leaving 4 bases unmatched. The CDR3 DNA follows: TGTGCCAGCAGCAAGGGACTAGCGGGACCCACCGGGGAGCTGTTTTTT. Its protein product is CASSKGLAGPTGELFF.

The V gene is TRBV15, the J gene TRBJ2-7; TRBD2 might be the D (6 bases). The CDR3 totals 15 residues. CDR1 LNHNV and CDR2 YYDKDF come from the germline V gene (reference sequence). Trimming pared 7 bases from V and 0 bases from J, leaving 16 bases between. The CDR3 here is CATTADKGGSYEQYF. The CDR3 DNA reads TGTGCCACCACTGCAGACAAGGGAGGCTCCTACGAGCAGTACTTC.